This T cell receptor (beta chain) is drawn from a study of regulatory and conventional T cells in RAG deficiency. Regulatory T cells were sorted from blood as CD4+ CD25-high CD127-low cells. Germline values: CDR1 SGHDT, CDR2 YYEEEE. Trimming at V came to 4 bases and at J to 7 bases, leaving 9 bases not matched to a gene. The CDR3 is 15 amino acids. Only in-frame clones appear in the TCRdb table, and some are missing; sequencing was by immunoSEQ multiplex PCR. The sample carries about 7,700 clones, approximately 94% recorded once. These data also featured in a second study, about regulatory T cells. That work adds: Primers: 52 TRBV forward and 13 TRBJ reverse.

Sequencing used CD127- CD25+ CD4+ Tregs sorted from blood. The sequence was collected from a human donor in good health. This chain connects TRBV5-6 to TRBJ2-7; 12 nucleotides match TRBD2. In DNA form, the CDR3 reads TGTGCCAGCAGCGGGCCTAGCGGGGGGGCGAGAGAGCAGTACTTC. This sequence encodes CASSGPSGGAREQYF.